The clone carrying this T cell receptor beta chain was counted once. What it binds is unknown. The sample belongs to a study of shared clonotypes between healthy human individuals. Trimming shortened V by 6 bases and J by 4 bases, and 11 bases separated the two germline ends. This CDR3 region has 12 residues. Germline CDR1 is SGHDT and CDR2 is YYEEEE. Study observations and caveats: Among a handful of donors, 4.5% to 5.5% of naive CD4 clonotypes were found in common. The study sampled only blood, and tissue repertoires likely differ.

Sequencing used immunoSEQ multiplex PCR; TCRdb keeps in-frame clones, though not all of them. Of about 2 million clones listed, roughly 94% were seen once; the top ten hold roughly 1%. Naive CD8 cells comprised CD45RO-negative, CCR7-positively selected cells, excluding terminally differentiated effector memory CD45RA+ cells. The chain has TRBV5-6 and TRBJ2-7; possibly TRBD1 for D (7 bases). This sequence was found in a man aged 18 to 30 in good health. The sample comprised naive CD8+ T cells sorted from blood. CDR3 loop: CASTGGGYEQYF. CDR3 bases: TGTGCCAGCACAGGGGGAGGTTACGAGCAGTACTTC.